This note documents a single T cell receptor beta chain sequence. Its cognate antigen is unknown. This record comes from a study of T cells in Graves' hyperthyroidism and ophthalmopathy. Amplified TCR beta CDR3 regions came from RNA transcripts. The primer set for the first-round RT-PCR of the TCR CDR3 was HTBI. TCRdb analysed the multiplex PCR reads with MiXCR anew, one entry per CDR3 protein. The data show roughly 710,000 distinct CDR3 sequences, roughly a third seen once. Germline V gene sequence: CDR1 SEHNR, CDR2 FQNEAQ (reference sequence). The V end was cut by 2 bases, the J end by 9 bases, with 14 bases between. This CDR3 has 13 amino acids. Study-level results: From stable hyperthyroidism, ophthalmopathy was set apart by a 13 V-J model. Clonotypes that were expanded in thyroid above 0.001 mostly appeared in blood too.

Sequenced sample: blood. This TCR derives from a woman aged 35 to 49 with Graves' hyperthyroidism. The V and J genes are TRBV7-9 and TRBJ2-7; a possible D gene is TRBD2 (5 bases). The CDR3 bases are TGTGCCAGCAGCTTAAAGGTGGGAGATACGCAGTACTTC. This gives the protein CASSLKVGDTQYF.